This T cell receptor beta chain was identified during a study of shared clonotypes between healthy human individuals. The CDR3 is 15 amino acids. V gave up 5 bases and J gave up 1 base; unmatched junction bases: 5. CDR1 and CDR2 (germline): LNHDA, SQIVND (reference sequence). Study-wide results and caveats: Memory subsets had estimated richness that was generally smaller than that of naive subsets. Measured sharing among donors was expected to vary with sequencing depth. Non-shared clonotypes showed lower generation probabilities than clonotypes common to all four donors.

There are many counts of this clone. Its antigen is still unknown. As handled by the study authors: ImmunoSEQ junction-only sequences lacked quality scores, so their filtering differed. Data came from immunoSEQ multiplex PCR; TCRdb stores just in-frame clones and leaves some out. That table supplies the V and J calls and clone size; D and trimming were determined from the DNA. The table lists some 1,100,000 clones, around 82% of them singletons. This rearrangement joins TRBV19 to TRBJ2-3, with TRBD1 matching 8 bases. This TCR was sampled from a man younger than 35 in good health. Some clones in this sample may be carry-over from other donors' samples. Sequenced sample: memory CD4+ T cells from PBMCs. The sample's subset: CD45RA-negative fraction. The CDR3 sequence is CASSWTGRGTDTQYF. The CDR3 bases are TGTGCCAGTAGTTGGACAGGGCGGGGCACAGATACGCAGTATTTT.